This TCR beta chain comes out of a study of cytomegalovirus exposure and HLA in healthy donors. About this clone itself: The antigen is unknown.

It was healthy bone marrow donors who served as donors. The primer mix had 60 Vbeta and 13 Jbeta primers. Repertoires were generated with immunoSEQ multiplex PCR, while TCRdb's copy carries only in-frame clones and drops some. Seen here are nearly 110,000 clones, more than 70% observed once, and the top ten hold about 2.5%. J lost 7 bases, V lost 3 bases, and 13 bases had no gene match. The CDR3 sequence is 16 residues long. Germline values: CDR1 MRHNA, CDR2 SNTAGT. General study results and limits: For TCR beta chains, V- and J-gene trimming was later linked to a missense DCLRE1C variant. Later, an analysis showed that TCR beta chains associated with HLA were more clonally expanded than others that were equally common. It was reportedly the case that the classifier diagnosed cytomegalovirus status with high specificity and sensitivity.

The sequenced sample was PBMCs. This chain uses TRBV6-4 with TRBJ1-2; the match to TRBD1 covers 8 bases. The TCR originated in a man aged 35 to 55 in good health and CMV-seronegative. CDR3 in amino acids: CASSEFGRGQNGGYTF. The CDR3 nucleotides are TGTGCCAGCAGTGAATTCGGCAGGGGGCAGAACGGTGGCTACACCTTC.